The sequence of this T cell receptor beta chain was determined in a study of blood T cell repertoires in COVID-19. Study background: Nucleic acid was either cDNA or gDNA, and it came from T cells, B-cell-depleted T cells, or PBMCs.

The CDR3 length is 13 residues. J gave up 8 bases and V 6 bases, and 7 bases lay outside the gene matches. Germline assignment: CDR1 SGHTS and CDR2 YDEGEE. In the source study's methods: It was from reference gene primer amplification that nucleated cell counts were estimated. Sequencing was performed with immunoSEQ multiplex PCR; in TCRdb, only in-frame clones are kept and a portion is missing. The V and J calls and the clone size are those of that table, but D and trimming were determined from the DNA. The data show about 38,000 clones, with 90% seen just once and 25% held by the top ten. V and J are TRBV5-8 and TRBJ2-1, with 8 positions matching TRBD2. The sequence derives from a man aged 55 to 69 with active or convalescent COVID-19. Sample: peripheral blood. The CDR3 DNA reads TGTGCCAGCAAGACACGGGGGGGCGATGAGCAGTTCTTC. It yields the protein CASKTRGGDEQFF.